The sequence of this T cell receptor beta chain was determined in a study of blood T cell repertoires in COVID-19. Across the study: Sites across the United States, Italy and Spain contributed samples from acute and convalescent COVID-19. PBMCs, B-cell-depleted T cells, or T cells were the source of the cDNA or gDNA that made up the material.

Per germline, CDR1 SGHDN and CDR2 FVKESK. V gave up 0 bases and J gave up 6 bases, with 10 bases separating them. The CDR3 is made up of 14 amino acids. Participants were placed into cohorts based on the clinical history they reported. Symptom resolution, clearance, or two negative PCRs marked the recovered donors of Cohort 3. Produced via immunoSEQ multiplex PCR; TCRdb's table is partial and in-frame only. This table holds 150,000 to 200,000 clones, around 80% found once. V is TRBV14 and J is TRBJ2-3, with D perhaps TRBD1 (5 bases). The clonotype comes from a middle-aged man who had recovered from COVID-19. Sequencing input: PBMCs or T cells enriched from blood (not recorded which). The CDR3 sequence is CASSQDGALDTQYF. DNA of the CDR3: TGTGCCAGCAGCCAAGATGGGGCTCTCGATACGCAGTATTTT.